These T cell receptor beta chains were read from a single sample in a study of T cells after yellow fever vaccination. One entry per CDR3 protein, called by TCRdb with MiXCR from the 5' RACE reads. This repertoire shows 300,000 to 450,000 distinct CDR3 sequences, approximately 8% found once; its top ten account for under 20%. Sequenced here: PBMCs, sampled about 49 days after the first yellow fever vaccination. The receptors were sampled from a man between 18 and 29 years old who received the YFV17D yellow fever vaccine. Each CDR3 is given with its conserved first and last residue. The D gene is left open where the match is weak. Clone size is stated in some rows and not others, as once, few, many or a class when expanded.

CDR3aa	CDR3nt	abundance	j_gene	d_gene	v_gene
CASSLSRIMNTEAFF	TGTGCCAGCAGCTTATCACGAATCATGAACACTGAAGCTTTCTTT	.	TRBJ1-1	.	TRBV7-2
CASSSRTGGREEKLFF	TGTGCCAGCAGCTCGAGGACAGGGGGCAGGGAAGAAAAACTGTTTTTT	few	TRBJ1-4	TRBD1	TRBV7-9
CASSYSRVNTEAFF	TGTGCCAGCAGTTACTCCAGGGTTAACACTGAAGCTTTCTTT	.	TRBJ1-1	.	TRBV6-5
CASSSTVPSYNEQFF	TGTGCCAGCAGTTCGACAGTTCCCTCCTACAATGAGCAGTTCTTC	few	TRBJ2-1	.	TRBV27
CASWDREGLADTQYF	TGTGCCAGCTGGGACAGGGAGGGGCTCGCAGATACGCAGTATTTT	few	TRBJ2-3	TRBD1	TRBV11-2
CASSRQGKSSSYGYTF	TGTGCCAGCAGTAGACAGGGAAAATCATCTTCCTATGGCTACACCTTC	many	TRBJ1-2	TRBD1	TRBV6-1
CASSESRGQYRTDTQYF	TGCGCCAGCAGTGAATCGAGGGGGCAGTATCGTACAGATACGCAGTATTTT	few	TRBJ2-3	TRBD1	TRBV10-1
CASSVAWDTQYF	TGTGCCAGCAGCGTAGCATGGGATACGCAGTATTTT	.	TRBJ2-3	.	TRBV9
CASSPGTSGYQETQYF	TGCGCCAGCAGCCCCGGGACTAGCGGGTACCAAGAGACCCAGTACTTC	few	TRBJ2-5	TRBD2	TRBV5-1
CASKEGRGAKNEQFF	TGTGCCAGCAAGGAAGGCCGGGGGGCGAAAAATGAGCAGTTCTTC	few	TRBJ2-1	.	TRBV7-8
CSVADGNQPQHF	TGCAGCGTTGCTGACGGGAATCAGCCCCAGCATTTT	.	TRBJ1-5	.	TRBV29-1
CASSQTGQGNYEQYF	TGTGCCAGCAGCCAGACCGGACAGGGCAACTACGAGCAGTACTTC	few	TRBJ2-7	TRBD1	TRBV14
CATSELTGGSEQFF	TGTGCCACCAGTGAGCTGACAGGGGGCAGTGAGCAGTTCTTC	few	TRBJ2-1	TRBD1	TRBV24-1
CASSVDHNEQFF	TGTGCCAGCAGCGTCGACCACAATGAGCAGTTCTTC	many	TRBJ2-1	.	TRBV5-6
CSAREDYGYTF	TGCAGTGCTAGAGAGGACTATGGCTACACCTTC	few	TRBJ1-2	.	TRBV20-1
CASSLEGVGSPLHF	TGTGCCAGCAGCTTAGAAGGAGTTGGTTCACCCCTCCACTTT	many	TRBJ1-6	.	TRBV7-2
CASTEQFPEQYF	TGTGCCAGCACGGAACAGTTTCCCGAGCAGTACTTC	few	TRBJ2-7	.	TRBV21-1
CASSLGTTSTDTQYF	TGTGCCAGCAGCTTAGGGACCACTAGCACAGATACGCAGTATTTT	few	TRBJ2-3	.	TRBV11-2
CASSLVPGGLATNEKLFF	TGTGCCAGCAGCTTAGTCCCCGGCGGCCTTGCAACTAATGAAAAACTGTTTTTT	.	TRBJ1-4	.	TRBV11-2
CSARVRGKGDTQYF	TGCAGTGCCCGCGTGCGGGGGAAGGGAGATACGCAGTATTTT	few	TRBJ2-3	TRBD2	TRBV20-1
CAITQGSGRNTEAFF	TGTGCCATCACCCAGGGGTCGGGAAGGAACACTGAAGCTTTCTTT	.	TRBJ1-1	.	TRBV10-3
CSDKPGQQETQYF	TGCAGCGATAAACCGGGACAGCAAGAGACCCAGTACTTC	.	TRBJ2-5	TRBD1	TRBV29-1
CASSLKARNTEAFF	TGTGCCAGCAGTTTGAAGGCCAGGAACACTGAAGCTTTCTTT	once	TRBJ1-1	.	TRBV12-3/TRBV12-4
CASSLAAAGGQETQYF	TGCGCCAGCAGCTTGGCCGCAGCGGGGGGCCAAGAGACCCAGTACTTC	many	TRBJ2-5	TRBD2	TRBV5-1
CASSQVGPTTDYGYTF	TGCGCCAGCAGCCAAGTGGGACCGACTACAGACTATGGCTACACCTTC	.	TRBJ1-2	.	TRBV4-1
CASSLGFADTQYF	TGCGCCAGCAGCTTGGGATTCGCAGATACGCAGTATTTT	.	TRBJ2-3	.	TRBV5-1
CASSPDRSGEKLFF	TGTGCCAGCTCACCTGACAGGTCTGGTGAAAAACTGTTTTTT	once	TRBJ1-4	.	TRBV18
CASSLLGADGELFF	TGTGCCAGCAGTTTGTTGGGGGCTGACGGGGAGCTGTTTTTT	.	TRBJ2-2	.	TRBV12-3/TRBV12-4
CSARKGLADLGEQFF	TGCAGTGCTAGAAAGGGACTAGCGGACCTAGGGGAGCAGTTCTTC	few	TRBJ2-1	TRBD2	TRBV20-1
CASSLQIPQPAGRREKLFF	TGCGCCAGCAGCCTACAAATCCCCCAGCCCGCCGGGCGTCGTGAAAAACTGTTTTTT	.	TRBJ1-4	.	TRBV4-3
CASSELGRVRLFASTDTQYF	TGTGCCAGCAGCGAATTGGGCAGAGTGCGACTATTTGCTAGCACAGATACGCAGTATTTT	few	TRBJ2-3	.	TRBV3-1
CASSGYHNEQFF	TGTGCCAGCAGCGGATATCACAATGAGCAGTTCTTC	many	TRBJ2-1	.	TRBV7-2
CASSKRGTQYF	TGTGCCAGCAGCAAACGAGGGACCCAGTACTTC	few	TRBJ2-5	.	TRBV11-2
CASSPMWGSGGYTF	TGTGCCAGCAGCCCTATGTGGGGAAGTGGGGGCTACACCTTC	few	TRBJ1-2	.	TRBV7-2
CSVRQGQQYF	TGCAGCGTTCGACAGGGCCAGCAGTACTTC	.	TRBJ2-7	TRBD1	TRBV29-1
CASSLDGLAGADNEQFF	TGTGCCAGCAGTTTAGACGGGTTGGCAGGGGCCGACAATGAGCAGTTCTTC	.	TRBJ2-1	.	TRBV12-3/TRBV12-4
CASSTGTLGANEKLFF	TGTGCCAGCTCGACCGGGACACTCGGGGCTAATGAAAAACTGTTTTTT	.	TRBJ1-4	.	TRBV18
CASSLGGDKNIQYF	TGTGCCAGCAGCTTAGGGGGGGACAAAAACATTCAGTACTTC	many	TRBJ2-4	.	TRBV7-2
CASADMVGGLNSPLHF	TGTGCCAGTGCCGACATGGTAGGGGGTCTAAATTCACCCCTCCACTTT	few	TRBJ1-6	.	TRBV19
CASSLAFVGADTQYF	TGCGCCAGCAGCTTGGCCTTCGTAGGGGCAGATACGCAGTATTTT	few	TRBJ2-3	.	TRBV5-1